What follows are 23 T cell receptor beta chains derived from one specimen sequenced in a study of blood T cell repertoires in COVID-19. TCRdb's copy holds only in-frame clones and misses some; the assay was immunoSEQ multiplex PCR. The table includes some 110,000 clones, roughly four fifths detected once. Material: peripheral blood. The receptors here all came from a man older than 75 with COVID-19, enrolled during active disease.

This rearrangement joins TRBV5-1 to TRBJ2-5, with D unclear. Per germline, CDR1 SGHRS and CDR2 YFSETQ. V shed 1 base and J shed 2 bases, with 9 bases lying between them. This CDR3 comprises 14 residues. The CDR3 region has the DNA TGCGCCAGCAGCTTGACTACGTATCAAGAGACCCAGTACTTC. Translated, it gives CASSLTTYQETQYF.

This clone was seen once. This chain connects TRBV24-1 to TRBJ1-1; D not resolved. The germline CDR1 and CDR2 sequences are KGHDR and SFDVKD. With 0 bases removed from V and 4 bases from J, the gap between germline ends came to 5 bases. This CDR3 spans 13 amino acids. The CDR3 bases are TGTGCCACCAGTGATTTGTGGGCCACTGAAGCTTTCTTT. It translates to CATSDLWATEAFF.

The chain is built from TRBV6-5 and TRBJ1-4; tentatively, D is TRBD1 (6 bases). Germline assignment: CDR1 MNHEY and CDR2 SVGAGI. V was pared by 6 bases and J by 8 bases, with 19 bases between. This CDR3 spans 15 amino acids. The CDR3, as DNA: TGTGCCAGCAGCCGAGAATACGGGACAAACGAAAAACTGTTTTTT. It is translated as CASSREYGTNEKLFF.

The chain recombines TRBV7-2 with TRBJ1-2; TRBD1 matches at 7 bases. CDR1 and CDR2 from the germline V gene are SGHTA and FQGNSA. The junction had 5 bases not matched to a gene; V was cut back by 10 bases and J by 0 bases. This CDR3 has 13 residues. The CDR3 DNA sequence: TGTGCCACTCAAGGGACAGCTAACTATGGCTACACCTTC. Residues: CATQGTANYGYTF.

V is TRBV19 and J is TRBJ2-7, with 11 bases lining up with TRBD2. V lost 4 bases to trimming and J lost 2 bases; unmatched junction nucleotides: 4. This CDR3 has 15 amino acids. CDR1 LNHDA and CDR2 SQIVND come from the germline V gene (reference sequence). DNA for the CDR3: TGTGCCAGTAGTAGGACTAGCGGGCTTCCCTACGAGCAGTACTTC. This codes for CASSRTSGLPYEQYF.

The J gene is TRBJ2-7, the V gene TRBV6-5; 9 nucleotides align to TRBD2. The CDR3 consists of 15 residues. Germline CDR1 MNHEY, CDR2 SVGAGI. J was trimmed by 1 base and V by 9 bases; bases with no gene match: 10. DNA of the CDR3: TGTGCCAGTCACGCGCGCGGGGGGGGGTCCTACGAGCAGTACTTC. Encoded protein: CASHARGGGSYEQYF.

This chain links TRBV11-2 with TRBJ2-1; D possibly corresponds to TRBD2 (5 bases). Germline CDR1 SGHAT, CDR2 FQNNGV. The CDR3 contains 13 residues. Deletions cut 4 bases from V and 10 bases from J, with 14 bases between. CDR3 residues: CASSWALATEQFF. DNA for the CDR3: TGTGCCAGCAGCTGGGCCCTAGCAACAGAGCAGTTCTTC.

The chain uses TRBV2 and TRBJ1-1, with 7 bases aligning to TRBD1. The CDR3 contains 13 residues. Germline V gene sequence: CDR1 SNHLY, CDR2 FYNNEI. V shed 8 bases and J 5 bases; nucleotides not matched to a gene: 8. DNA for the CDR3: TGTGCCAGCTACCGGGACAGCAGGACTGAAGCTTTCTTT. Protein sequence: CASYRDSRTEAFF.

This clone was detected only once. The chain links TRBV7-8 to TRBJ2-1; D unclear. Germline lookup yields CDR1 SGHVS and CDR2 FQNEAQ. V was pared by 0 bases and J by 7 bases, with 10 bases between. The CDR3 runs 14 residues. The CDR3 loop reads CASSLAPEMNEQFF. In DNA, the CDR3 is TGTGCCAGCAGCTTAGCCCCTGAGATGAATGAGCAGTTCTTC.

This clone was observed a few times. This rearrangement joins TRBV2 to TRBJ1-5, with D unresolved. CDR1 and CDR2 from the germline V gene are SNHLY and FYNNEI. CDR3 length: 16 residues. The V gene lost 4 bases and the J gene lost 1 base, with 14 bases spanning the gap. Here the CDR3 reads CASSGSLRRSNQPQHF. In nucleotides, the CDR3 is TGTGCCAGCAGTGGGTCCCTTCGCAGGAGCAATCAGCCCCAGCATTTT.

The chain joins TRBV5-6 to TRBJ2-7; perhaps TRBD1 as D (5 bases). Trimming took 5 bases from V and 8 from J, leaving 23 bases between them. Germline V gene data show CDR1 as SGHDT and CDR2 as YYEEEE. The CDR3 covers 15 residues. The CDR3 loop is CASRGPDTLSFKQYF. CDR3 sequence (DNA): TGTGCCAGCAGGGGGCCGGACACCCTTTCTTTTAAGCAGTACTTC. The whole variable domain, remainder taken from reference TRBV5-6 and TRBJ2-7, is DAGVTQSPTHLIKTRGQQVTLRCSPKSGHDTVSWYQQALGQGPQFIFQYYEEEERQRGNFPDRFSGHQFPNYSSELNVNALLLGDSALYLCASRGPDTLSFKQYFGPGTRLTVT.

The genes are TRBV4-3 and TRBJ1-2; TRBD1 matches at 7 bases. The CDR3 extends over 16 amino acids. The germline V gene has CDR1 LGHNA and CDR2 YSLEER. V shed 2 bases and J 2 bases; nucleotides not matched to a gene: 8. CDR3: CASSQSHSQGNYGYTF. In nucleotides, the CDR3 is TGCGCCAGCAGCCAATCGCATTCACAGGGGAACTATGGCTACACCTTC.

This clone was seen a single time. The genes are TRBV7-2 and TRBJ1-2; TRBD1 matches at 9 bases. Looked up from germline, CDR1 is SGHTA and CDR2 is FQGNSA. CDR3 length equals 13 residues. V lost 5 bases, J lost 6 bases, and 4 bases stayed unmatched. The CDR3 is CASSPRDRDGYTF. The CDR3 DNA reads as TGTGCCAGCAGCCCCCGGGACAGGGATGGCTACACCTTC.

The genes are TRBV7-2 and TRBJ1-2, with TRBD1 matching over 11 bases. This CDR3 region has 15 residues. Germline CDR1 reads SGHTA; CDR2 reads FQGNSA. Trimming cost V 5 bases and J 2 bases; bases outside gene matches: 4. CDR3 in DNA: TGTGCCAGCAGCAGAGGACAGGGGGCGAACTATGGCTACACCTTC. This encodes CASSRGQGANYGYTF.

This sequence joins TRBV15 and TRBJ2-1; TRBD1 might be the D (5 bases). Germline CDR1 is LNHNV and CDR2 is YYDKDF (reference sequence). CDR3 length: 14 residues. Trimming took 2 bases from V and 5 from J, leaving 10 bases between them. The CDR3 here is CATSRQGFHNEQFF. The CDR3 region has the DNA TGTGCCACCAGCAGACAGGGTTTCCACAATGAGCAGTTCTTC.

Written as DNA, the CDR3 is TGTGCCATCAGTGAGTCGAAGACAGTTCATGGCTACACCTTC. Residues: CAISESKTVHGYTF. The chain couples TRBV10-3 to TRBJ1-2; possible D gene TRBD1, 5 bases. Germline loops: CDR1 ENHRY, CDR2 SYGVKD. This CDR3 region has 14 residues. V was shortened by 0 bases and J by 6 bases, with 11 bases between the two germline ends.

The gene calls are TRBV7-6 and TRBJ2-5, with D possibly matching TRBD1 (5 bases). CDR3 length: 14 residues. Germline V gives CDR1 SGHVS, CDR2 FNYEAQ. The V end was cut by 4 bases, the J end by 5 bases, with 14 bases between. The CDR3 coding sequence is TGTGCCAGCAGCTCAGGGCCTATACAGGAGACCCAGTACTTC. Encoded protein: CASSSGPIQETQYF.

J is TRBJ2-3 and V is TRBV30; D possibly corresponds to TRBD2 (7 bases). Between the trimmed V and J ends, which lost 5 bases and 7 bases, there was a span of 22 bases. Germline assignment: CDR1 GTSNPN and CDR2 SVGIG (reference sequence). The CDR3 has 15 amino acids. The CDR3 loop is CAWGGAGAGEHTQYF. The DNA of the CDR3 is TGTGCCTGGGGGGGGGCAGGCGCGGGAGAACATACGCAGTATTTT.

The chain couples TRBV5-1 to TRBJ2-5, with 7 nucleotides matching TRBD1. This CDR3 is built from 16 residues. Looked up from germline, CDR1 is SGHRS and CDR2 is YFSETQ. V dropped 0 bases and J dropped 1; count of bases not matched to a gene: 6. The CDR3 protein is CASSLVTGPGQETQYF. CDR3 bases: TGCGCCAGCAGCTTGGTGACAGGGCCAGGCCAAGAGACCCAGTACTTC.

The chain has TRBV6-5 and TRBJ2-2; 7 positions agree with TRBD1. The CDR3 has 15 amino acids. Losses at the gene ends were 8 bases for V and 7 bases for J; bases not matched to a gene: 13. CDR1 MNHEY and CDR2 SVGAGI come from the germline V gene. CDR3 in DNA: TGTGCCAGCGGGACAGCCTTAGTTTTAGTCGGGGAGCTGTTTTTT. Its protein is CASGTALVLVGELFF.

This sequence joins TRBV19 and TRBJ2-7; D is possibly TRBD1 (6 bases). The germline V and J ends were trimmed by 4 bases and 1 base, with 11 bases remaining between them. The CDR3 spans 14 residues. Germline lookup yields CDR1 LNHDA and CDR2 SQIVND (reference sequence). CDR3 in amino acids: CASSNRDTSYEQYF. The CDR3 DNA reads TGTGCCAGTAGTAACCGGGACACTTCCTACGAGCAGTACTTC.

The chain links TRBV5-4 to TRBJ2-7; tentatively, D is TRBD1 (5 bases). Germline CDR1 reads SGHNT; CDR2 reads YYREEE (reference sequence). This CDR3 is 16 amino acids long. Trimming left V 4 bases short and J 5 bases short, with 22 bases between. CDR3 DNA: TGTGCCAGCAGCCATTTCAAATTCGACTGGGGCCACGAGCAGTACTTC. This encodes CASSHFKFDWGHEQYF. Looking up the rest from reference TRBV5-4 and TRBJ2-7 gives the full variable domain: ETGVTQSPTHLIKTRGQQVTLRCSSQSGHNTVSWYQQALGQGPQFIFQYYREEENGRGNFPPRFSGLQFPNYSSELNVNALELDDSALYLCASSHFKFDWGHEQYFGPGTRLTVT.

The chain couples TRBV20-1 to TRBJ2-5; D is undetermined. The CDR3 covers 13 residues. The germline V gene has CDR1 DFQATT and CDR2 SNEGSKA (reference sequence). The V end was cut by 3 bases, the J end by 5 bases, with 13 bases between. In DNA form, the CDR3 reads TGCAGTGCTAGTGGGCCGGGTGAGGAGACCCAGTACTTC. Its translation: CSASGPGEETQYF.